The source of this T cell receptor (beta chain) is a study of blood T cells in healthy people across ages. Findings and caveats of the study: Expanded clonotype shifts may have been confounded, as the donors had an unknown CMV status.

The table lists this clonotype with a few counts. The antigen is unknown. V gave up 6 bases and J gave up 3 bases, with 16 bases separating them. This CDR3 comprises 15 residues. Germline V CDR1 and CDR2: SGHRS, YFSETQ. Then a second PCR, running about 6 to 12 cycles, was carried out with a sample-barcoded 5' primer and a J-beta primer mix. One entry per CDR3 protein results from TCRdb running MiXCR on the 5' RACE reads. The sample holds some 760,000 distinct CDR3 sequences; more than 20% are singletons and the top ten take around 9.2%. This same sample was also taken into another study, of T cells of mothers and their children.

The source of this sequence is a boy younger than 18 in good health. Sequencing used blood. The chain joins TRBV5-1 to TRBJ1-3; D remains unclear. This chain's CDR3 is CASTYGGVSGNTIYF. The CDR3 DNA reads as TGCGCCAGCACCTATGGCGGGGTTAGTGGAAACACCATATATTTT.